One sample yielded the 6 T cell receptor beta chains listed below, sequenced in a study of cytomegalovirus exposure and HLA in healthy donors. Both 60 Vbeta primers and 13 Jbeta primers went into the PCR. Using immunoSEQ multiplex PCR, the repertoire was profiled, and TCRdb retains in-frame clones only, with some absent. The sample has about 180,000 clones, around 84% seen once; the top ten hold about 1.3%. Material: PBMCs. These receptors were taken from a girl aged 2 to 10 in good health and CMV-seropositive.

The chain carries TRBV5-4 and TRBJ2-1; perhaps TRBD2 as D (5 bases). Deletions cut 0 bases from V and 0 bases from J, with 7 bases between. CDR3 size: 15 residues. Germline loops: CDR1 SGHNT, CDR2 YYREEE (reference sequence). CDR3 amino acids: CASSLGGSSYNEQFF. In DNA, the CDR3 is TGTGCCAGCAGCTTGGGAGGGAGCTCCTACAATGAGCAGTTCTTC.

The chain carries TRBV5-1 and TRBJ2-3; 7 bases align to TRBD1. Germline assignment: CDR1 SGHRS and CDR2 YFSETQ. CDR3 length equals 15 residues. The junction had 14 bases not matched to a gene; V was cut back by 3 bases and J by 10 bases. CDR3 sequence: CASSSRPQGSESQYF. In DNA, the CDR3 is TGCGCCAGCAGCTCCAGACCACAGGGGTCGGAGTCGCAGTATTTT.

This clone was counted once. The chain uses TRBV28 and TRBJ1-4; 9 bases agree with TRBD1. V lost 6 bases, J lost 3 bases, and 11 bases stayed unmatched. Germline values: CDR1 MDHEN, CDR2 SYDVKM. The CDR3 consists of 17 residues. The CDR3 loop reads CASRQPGQGPPNEKLFF. In DNA, the CDR3 is TGTGCCAGCAGGCAACCGGGACAGGGACCCCCTAATGAAAAACTGTTTTTT.

This chain links TRBV6-1 with TRBJ1-3; D is ambiguous. Between the trimmed V and J ends, which lost 5 bases and 3 bases, there was a span of 11 bases. The CDR3 covers 14 residues. Germline CDR1 and CDR2: MNHNS and SASEGT. The CDR3 reads CASSQIRGGNTIYF. The CDR3 nucleotides read TGTGCCAGCAGTCAAATAAGAGGTGGAAACACCATATATTTT.

V usage is TRBV5-4 and J usage is TRBJ2-3, with 13 bases identical to TRBD2. The CDR3 runs to 16 residues. Germline V gene sequence: CDR1 SGHNT, CDR2 YYREEE (reference sequence). J was trimmed by 6 bases and V by 5 bases; bases with no gene match: 9. CDR3: CASRPGGLAGTDTQYF. The CDR3 region has the DNA TGTGCCAGCAGACCCGGGGGACTAGCGGGAACCGATACGCAGTATTTT.

The chain recombines TRBV19 with TRBJ2-4; 10 bases match TRBD1. Germline CDR1 and CDR2: LNHDA and SQIVND (reference sequence). V shed 7 bases and J 6 bases; nucleotides not matched to a gene: 6. The CDR3 contains 14 residues. The CDR3 protein is CASTSGTGVNIQYF. Written as DNA, the CDR3 is TGTGCCAGTACCTCCGGGACAGGGGTAAACATTCAGTACTTC.